This TCR beta chain is from a study of blood T cell repertoires in COVID-19. V lost 2 bases and J lost 8, with 13 bases in between. Germline assignment: CDR1 SGHRS and CDR2 YFSETQ. The CDR3 totals 14 residues. Sequencing was performed with immunoSEQ multiplex PCR; in TCRdb, only in-frame clones are kept and a portion is missing. Of some 110,000 clones in the sample, 75% to 90% were seen once. The sequence came from a young man with acute or convalescent COVID-19. Material: peripheral blood. V usage is TRBV5-1 and J usage is TRBJ1-4, with a possible D match to TRBD1 (6 bases). The CDR3 loop reads CASSFGTTKEKLFF. The CDR3 DNA reads as TGCGCCAGCAGCTTTGGGACAACCAAGGAAAAACTGTTTTTT.